The T cell receptor beta chain described here comes from a study of response to subunit inactivated influenza vaccine. This clonotype came up a few times. This CDR3 has 15 residues. Trimming stripped 4 bases from V and 1 base from J, with 10 bases between. Germline CDR1 reads SEHNR; CDR2 reads FQNEAQ (reference sequence). TCRdb itself ran the RT-PCR reads through MiXCR, one entry per CDR3 protein. Of approximately 700,000 distinct CDR3 sequences listed, around 13% were seen once; the top ten hold 6% to 7%. This chain links TRBV7-9 with TRBJ2-2, with a weak D call TRBD1 (5 bases). Sample: PBMCs from blood, taken approximately 15 days before vaccination. This sequence was found in a middle-aged man who received an inactivated influenza vaccine. The CDR3 DNA reads as TGTGCCAGCAGCTGGCGGACACAGAACACCGGGGAGCTGTTTTTT. Residues: CASSWRTQNTGELFF.